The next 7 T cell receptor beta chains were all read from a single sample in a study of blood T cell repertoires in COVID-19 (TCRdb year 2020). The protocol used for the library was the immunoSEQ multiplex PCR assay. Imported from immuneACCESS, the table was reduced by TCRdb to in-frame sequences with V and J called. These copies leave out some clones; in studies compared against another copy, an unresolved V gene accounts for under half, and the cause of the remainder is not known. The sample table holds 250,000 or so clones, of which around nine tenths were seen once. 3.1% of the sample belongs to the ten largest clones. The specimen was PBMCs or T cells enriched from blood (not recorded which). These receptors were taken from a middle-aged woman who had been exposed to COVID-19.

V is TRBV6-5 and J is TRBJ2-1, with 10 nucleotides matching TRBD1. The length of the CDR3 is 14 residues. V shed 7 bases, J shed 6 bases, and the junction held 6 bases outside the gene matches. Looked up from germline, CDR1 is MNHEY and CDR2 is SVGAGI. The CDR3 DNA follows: TGTGCCAGCACCCGGGACAGGGGTCCCAATGAGCAGTTCTTC. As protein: CASTRDRGPNEQFF.

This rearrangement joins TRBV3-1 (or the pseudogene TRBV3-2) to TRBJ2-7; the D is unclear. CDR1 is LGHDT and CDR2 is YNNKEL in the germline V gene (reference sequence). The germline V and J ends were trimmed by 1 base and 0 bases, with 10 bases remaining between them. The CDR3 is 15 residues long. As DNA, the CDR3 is TGTGCCAGCAGCCAAGGGCAGAAACGCTCCTACGAGCAGTACTTC. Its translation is CASSQGQKRSYEQYF.

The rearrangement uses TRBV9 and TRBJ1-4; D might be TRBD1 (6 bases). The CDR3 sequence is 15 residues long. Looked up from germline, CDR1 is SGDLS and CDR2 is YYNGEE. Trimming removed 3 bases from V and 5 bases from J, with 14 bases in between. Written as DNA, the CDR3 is TGTGCCAGCAGCGAGACCCGACAGGTGAATGAAAAACTGTTTTTT. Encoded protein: CASSETRQVNEKLFF. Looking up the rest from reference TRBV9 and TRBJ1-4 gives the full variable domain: DSGVTQTPKHLITATGQRVTLRCSPRSGDLSVYWYQQSLDQGLQFLIQYYNGEERAKGNILERFSAQQFPDLHSELNLSSLELGDSALYFCASSETRQVNEKLFFGSGTQLSVL.

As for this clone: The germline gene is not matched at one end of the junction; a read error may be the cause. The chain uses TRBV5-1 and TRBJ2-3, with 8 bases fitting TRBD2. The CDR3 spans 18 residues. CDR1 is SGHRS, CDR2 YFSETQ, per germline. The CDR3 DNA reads TGTGCCAGCAGTAGTAGTGTGGCTAGCGGGCCAAGCACAGATACGCAGTATTTT. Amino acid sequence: CASSSSVASGPSTDTQYF.

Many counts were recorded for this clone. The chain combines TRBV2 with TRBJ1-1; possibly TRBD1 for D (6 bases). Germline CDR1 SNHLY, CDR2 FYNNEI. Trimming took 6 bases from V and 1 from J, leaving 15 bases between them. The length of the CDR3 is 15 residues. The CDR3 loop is CASRAQQGWNTEAFF. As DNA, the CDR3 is TGTGCCAGCAGGGCCCAACAGGGTTGGAACACTGAAGCTTTCTTT. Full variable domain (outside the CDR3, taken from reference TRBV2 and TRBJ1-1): EPEVTQTPSHQVTQMGQEVILRCVPISNHLYFYWYRQILGQKVEFLVSFYNNEISEKSEIFDDQFSVERPDGSNFTLKIRSTKLEDSAMYFCASRAQQGWNTEAFFGQGTRLTVV.

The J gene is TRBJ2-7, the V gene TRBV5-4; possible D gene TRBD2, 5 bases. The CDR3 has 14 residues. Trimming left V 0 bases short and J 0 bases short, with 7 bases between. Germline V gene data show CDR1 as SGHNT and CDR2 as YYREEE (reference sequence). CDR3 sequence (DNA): TGTGCCAGCAGCTTGGGAGGGAGCTCCTACGAGCAGTACGTC. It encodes CASSLGGSSYEQYV.

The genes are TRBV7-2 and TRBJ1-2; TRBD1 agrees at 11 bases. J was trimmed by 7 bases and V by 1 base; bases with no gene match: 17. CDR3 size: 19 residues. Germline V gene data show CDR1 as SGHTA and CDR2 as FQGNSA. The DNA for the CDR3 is TGTGCCAGCAGCTTAGTATTTTCCCAAACCGGGACAGGGGGTATTGGCTACACCTTC. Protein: CASSLVFSQTGTGGIGYTF.